The 27 T cell receptor beta chains reported below all come from one sample, sequenced in a study of blood T cell repertoires in COVID-19. Profiling relied on immunoSEQ multiplex PCR, and the TCRdb table lists in-frame clones only, not all of them. The sample lists around 300,000 clones, around 90% occurring once. Sequencing was carried out using peripheral blood. The receptors here all came from a man in his late teens or twenties with active or convalescent COVID-19.

The chain recombines TRBV7-9 with TRBJ1-2; D unclear. The CDR3 contains 15 residues. Germline CDR1 SEHNR, CDR2 FQNEAQ (reference sequence). The ends were cut back, 0 bases at V and 2 bases at J, with 10 bases in the middle. CDR3 nucleotides: TGTGCCAGCAGCTTAGCGCACGGGAGCAACTATGGCTACACCTTC. Translation gives CASSLAHGSNYGYTF.

The chain combines TRBV6-1 with TRBJ1-2, with a weak D call TRBD1 (6 bases). Trimming cost V 0 bases and J 8 bases, with 16 bases left between them. The CDR3 contains 15 residues. Germline values: CDR1 MNHNS, CDR2 SASEGT. CDR3 region: CASSEAWQGREGYTF. CDR3 DNA sequence: TGTGCCAGCAGTGAAGCCTGGCAGGGGCGTGAGGGCTACACCTTC.

The rearrangement links TRBV9 to TRBJ1-1, with TRBD1 as a possible D gene (5 bases). The CDR3 spans 14 residues. In germline, CDR1 is SGDLS, CDR2 YYNGEE. V was trimmed by 4 bases and J by 1 base, leaving 11 bases between them. For the CDR3, the DNA is TGTGCCAGCAGCCCCCCCGGGGGGAACACTGAAGCTTTCTTT. This encodes CASSPPGGNTEAFF.

The genes are TRBV5-1 and TRBJ2-7, with 8 bases fitting TRBD1. V shed 4 bases and J 2 bases; nucleotides not matched to a gene: 5. Germline V gene data show CDR1 as SGHRS and CDR2 as YFSETQ. There are 14 residues in the CDR3. The CDR3 nucleotides are TGCGCCAGCAGCAAAACAGGGGGAACCTACGAGCAGTACTTC. It encodes CASSKTGGTYEQYF.

J is TRBJ2-1 and V is TRBV7-9, with a weak D call TRBD1 (5 bases). V lost 6 bases and J 8 bases, leaving 14 bases between the germline ends. The CDR3 covers 13 residues. Germline V CDR1 and CDR2: SEHNR, FQNEAQ (reference sequence). The CDR3 loop is CASRYAGYYEQFF. Here the CDR3 DNA reads TGTGCCAGCAGATATGCAGGGTATTATGAGCAGTTCTTC. Supplemented by reference TRBV7-9 and TRBJ2-1, the full variable domain reads DTGVSQNPRHKITKRGQNVTFRCDPISEHNRLYWYRQTLGQGPEFLTYFQNEAQLEKSRLLSDRFSAERPKGSFSTLEIQRTEQGDSAMYLCASRYAGYYEQFFGPGTRLTVL.

The chain employs TRBV6-5 and TRBJ2-5, with TRBD2 matching over 8 bases. This CDR3 region has 13 residues. J gave up 5 bases and V 7 bases, and 6 bases lay outside the gene matches. Germline assignment: CDR1 MNHEY and CDR2 SVGAGI. CDR3 loop: CASTLRGAETQYF. The CDR3 DNA reads TGTGCCAGCACCCTGCGGGGGGCGGAGACCCAGTACTTC.

This clone was counted a single time. The V call is TRBV13, the J call TRBJ1-2; D call uncertain. The germline gives CDR1 PRHDT, CDR2 FYEKMQ (reference sequence). This CDR3 spans 11 amino acids. Trimming cost V 10 bases and J 1 base, with 7 bases left between them. CDR3 sequence: CATYLNYGYTF. The CDR3 region has the DNA TGTGCCACCTACCTTAACTATGGCTACACCTTC. The entire variable domain, with the rest obtained from reference TRBV13 and TRBJ1-2, is as follows: AAGVIQSPRHLIKEKRETATLKCYPIPRHDTVYWYQQGPGQDPQFLISFYEKMQSDKGSIPDRFSAQQFSDYHSELNMSSLELGDSALYFCATYLNYGYTFGSGTRLTVV.

This sequence joins TRBV19 and TRBJ2-1; no clear D. Per the germline V gene, CDR1 is LNHDA and CDR2 is SQIVND (reference sequence). V was pared by 1 base and J by 10 bases, with 11 bases between. The CDR3 consists of 13 residues. In nucleotides, the CDR3 is TGTGCCAGTAGTATAGCCGGCCCCAGGGAGCAGTTCTTC. Amino acids: CASSIAGPREQFF.

The chain carries TRBV3-1 (or the pseudogene TRBV3-2) and TRBJ2-1; TRBD1 might be the D (5 bases). V lost 1 base and J lost 10, with 8 bases in between. Germline V gives CDR1 LGHDT, CDR2 YNNKEL (reference sequence). The CDR3 sequence is 12 residues long. The CDR3 bases are TGTGCCAGCAGCCAAGTGGGGCTGGAGCAGTTCTTC. Its protein product is CASSQVGLEQFF.

V is TRBV2 and J is TRBJ2-2; 12 bases map to TRBD2. Germline lookup yields CDR1 SNHLY and CDR2 FYNNEI. The CDR3 sequence is 16 residues long. The V gene end was trimmed by 7 bases and the J gene end by 6 bases; junction bases not matched to a gene: 9. The CDR3 region is CASTLAGGPRSGELFF. As DNA, the CDR3 is TGTGCCAGCACACTAGCGGGGGGCCCCCGGTCCGGGGAGCTGTTTTTT. Filled out from reference TRBV2 and TRBJ2-2, the complete variable domain reads EPEVTQTPSHQVTQMGQEVILRCVPISNHLYFYWYRQILGQKVEFLVSFYNNEISEKSEIFDDQFSVERPDGSNFTLKIRSTKLEDSAMYFCASTLAGGPRSGELFFGEGSRLTVL.

This clone was observed a single time. The chain joins TRBV20-1 to TRBJ2-1, with a weak D call TRBD2 (6 bases). The germline V and J ends were trimmed by 6 bases and 14 bases, with 17 bases remaining between them. The CDR3 has 11 residues. Germline lookup yields CDR1 DFQATT and CDR2 SNEGSKA (reference sequence). In nucleotides, the CDR3 is TGCAGTGCCAATAACGGGGGATTTAAGTTCTTC. This codes for CSANNGGFKFF.

CDR3 nucleotide sequence: TGCGCCAGCAGCCCGGGACAGGGGCCCCTAAGCTCCTACGAGCAGTACTTC. Amino acids: CASSPGQGPLSSYEQYF. The genes are TRBV4-1 and TRBJ2-7, with 10 positions matching TRBD1. Trimming took 4 bases from V and 0 from J; bases not matched to a gene: 9. The CDR3 is made up of 17 amino acids. CDR1 and CDR2 from the germline V gene are MGHRA and YSYEKL.

The chain recombines TRBV6-5 with TRBJ2-5, with D perhaps TRBD2 (7 bases). This CDR3 spans 14 amino acids. The germline V gene encodes CDR1 MNHEY and CDR2 SVGAGI. V was trimmed by 6 bases and J by 4 bases, leaving 15 bases between them. Here the CDR3 reads CASSRGGLGETQYF. The CDR3 region has the DNA TGTGCCAGCAGCCGCGGGGGCCTAGGAGAGACCCAGTACTTC.

This clone turned up a few times. This CDR3 is CASKGVHNSPLHF. Here the CDR3 DNA reads TGTGCCAGCAAGGGGGTCCATAATTCACCCCTCCACTTT. The chain couples TRBV12-3 or TRBV12-4 to TRBJ1-6; a possible D gene is TRBD1 (6 bases). The CDR3 consists of 13 residues. Trimming took 7 bases from V and 5 from J, leaving 9 bases between them.

The J gene is TRBJ1-5, the V gene TRBV18; 8 bases are shared with TRBD1. V was pared by 3 bases and J by 7 bases, with 8 bases of the junction left unmatched. This CDR3 is 15 amino acids long. The germline V gene has CDR1 KGHSH and CDR2 LQKENI. CDR3 bases: TGTGCCAGCTCACCTCAGGGGGCCGGGTCCCAGCCCCAGCATTTT. Translating gives CASSPQGAGSQPQHF.

The chain couples TRBV9 to TRBJ1-4, with 7 bases matching TRBD1. J was trimmed by 4 bases and V by 3 bases; bases with no gene match: 15. This CDR3 has 18 residues. CDR1 and CDR2 (germline): SGDLS, YYNGEE. The chain's CDR3 is CASSASGTEPAGNEKLFF. The DNA for the CDR3 is TGTGCCAGCAGCGCTTCCGGGACAGAGCCTGCTGGTAATGAAAAACTGTTTTTT.

The CDR3 bases are TGTGCCATCAGTGGGTCCACGGGGAACGAGCAGTACTTC. Translation: CAISGSTGNEQYF. This chain uses TRBV10-3 with TRBJ2-7; TRBD2 is a possible D gene (5 bases). The V and J ends lost 4 bases and 5 bases respectively, with 12 bases between them. Germline values: CDR1 ENHRY, CDR2 SYGVKD. The CDR3 runs to 13 residues.

The rearrangement joins TRBV6-5 to TRBJ1-2; a weak D match, TRBD1 (5 bases). V lost 4 bases and J 2 bases, leaving 14 bases between the germline ends. Per the germline V gene, CDR1 is MNHEY and CDR2 is SVGAGI. The CDR3 loop spans 15 amino acids. CDR3 nucleotides: TGTGCCAGCAGTTCCTACGACAAGGGGAACTATGGCTACACCTTC. Protein product: CASSSYDKGNYGYTF.

This clone was observed a few times. The rearrangement links TRBV6-1 to TRBJ2-7; no firm D call. From germline, CDR1 is MNHNS and CDR2 SASEGT. The CDR3 is 15 residues long. The V end lost 0 bases, the J end lost 3 bases, and 12 bases lay between the germline ends. CDR3 residues: CASSEAGSLYYEQYF. Here the CDR3 DNA reads TGTGCCAGCAGTGAAGCGGGCAGCCTCTACTACGAGCAGTACTTC.

The chain recombines TRBV10-3 with TRBJ1-5; 10 bases are shared with TRBD1. This CDR3 is 17 amino acids long. Unmatched junction bases numbered 8, after V lost 0 bases and J lost 6 bases. CDR1 ENHRY and CDR2 SYGVKD come from the germline V gene. CDR3 sequence: CAISESIGGQGFQPQHF. The CDR3 nucleotides are TGTGCCATCAGTGAGTCGATAGGGGGACAGGGGTTTCAGCCCCAGCATTTT.

The gene calls are TRBV13 and TRBJ1-5, with D unclear. Deletions cut 3 bases from V and 0 bases from J, with 6 bases between. This CDR3 region has 14 residues. From germline, CDR1 is PRHDT and CDR2 FYEKMQ (reference sequence). CDR3 sequence reads: CASSLRHSNQPQHF. In DNA form, the CDR3 reads TGTGCCAGCAGCTTGCGGCATAGCAATCAGCCCCAGCATTTT.

The V and J genes are TRBV19 and TRBJ2-1, with 7 bases lining up with TRBD2. Germline V CDR1 and CDR2: LNHDA, SQIVND (reference sequence). This CDR3 is 14 amino acids long. V shed 10 bases, J shed 7 bases, and the junction held 13 bases outside the gene matches. The CDR3 reads CATELASGKNEQFF. The CDR3 nucleotides are TGTGCCACCGAGCTGGCTAGCGGAAAGAATGAGCAGTTCTTC.

This chain joins TRBV18 and TRBJ1-1; the match to TRBD1 covers 7 bases. The CDR3 covers 16 residues. The trim removed 2 bases at V and 3 bases at J, leaving 9 bases unmatched. Germline-derived CDR1 and CDR2 are KGHSH and LQKENI. The CDR3 protein is CASSPAETGWHTEAFF. CDR3 sequence (DNA): TGTGCCAGCTCACCAGCCGAGACAGGGTGGCACACTGAAGCTTTCTTT.

The sample holds one count of this clone. This chain uses TRBV23-1 with TRBJ2-1, with D perhaps TRBD1 (6 bases). TRBV23-1 is an ORF, and what it does is uncertain. This CDR3 has 15 amino acids. With 9 bases removed from V and 8 bases from J, the gap between germline ends came to 23 bases. CDR3 sequence reads: CARRSEQGIVYEQFF. The DNA for the CDR3 is TGCGCCAGGAGGAGTGAGCAGGGGATTGTCTATGAGCAGTTCTTC.

This chain links TRBV27 with TRBJ2-6, with 9 bases identical to TRBD1. V lost 8 bases and J lost 1; bases outside the gene matches: 6. Germline CDR1 reads MNHEY; CDR2 reads SMNVEV (reference sequence). CDR3 length: 16 residues. CDR3 nucleotide sequence: TGTGCCAGCCGGGACAGGGTAATGTCTGGGGCCAACGTCCTGACTTTC. As protein: CASRDRVMSGANVLTF.

This clone has just one count. The chain carries TRBV20-1 and TRBJ2-2, with unresolved D. Trimming left V 1 base short and J 6 bases short, with 3 bases between. The CDR3 is made up of 11 amino acids. CDR1 and CDR2 (germline): DFQATT, SNEGSKA (reference sequence). The CDR3 DNA is TGCAGTGCTAGAGCTCCCGGGGAGCTGTTTTTT. Translated: CSARAPGELFF.

The gene calls are TRBV5-1 and TRBJ2-7, with D possibly being TRBD2 (5 bases). V gave up 3 bases and J gave up 6 bases, with 19 bases separating them. The CDR3 covers 15 residues. The germline gives CDR1 SGHRS, CDR2 YFSETQ. CDR3 protein: CASSSSSSPGFEQYF. The CDR3 DNA reads TGCGCCAGCAGCTCGTCTAGCTCCCCGGGGTTCGAGCAGTACTTC.